The 18 T cell receptor beta chains given below trace back to one sample, sequenced in a study of Graves' ophthalmopathy and Graves' hyperthyroidism. Investigators amplified TCR beta CDR3 regions from RNA transcripts. RT-PCR in the first round used HTBI primers; a second-round multiplex PCR followed. TCRdb reprocessed the multiplex PCR reads via MiXCR and lists one record per CDR3 protein. The sample records 300,000 to 400,000 distinct CDR3 sequences, about 15% being singletons. Source material: peripheral blood. The source is an adult woman with stable Graves' hyperthyroidism.

The V gene is TRBV5-1, the J gene TRBJ1-2; D unclear. Trimming stripped 6 bases from V and 4 bases from J, with 13 bases between. Germline V gene sequence: CDR1 SGHRS, CDR2 YFSETQ. The CDR3 contains 13 residues. CDR3 sequence (DNA): TGCGCCAGCACCAAAGACCCTACCTATGGCTACACCTTC. It codes for CASTKDPTYGYTF.

This clonotype was seen ten or more times. The chain uses TRBV29-1 and TRBJ1-1; D is ambiguous. Deletions cut 3 bases from V and 1 base from J, with 3 bases between. The CDR3 sequence is 11 residues long. Germline V lookup: CDR1 SQVTM, CDR2 ANQGSEA. The CDR3 protein is CSVDRNTEAFF. CDR3 DNA: TGCAGCGTTGACAGGAACACTGAAGCTTTCTTT.

The table lists this clonotype with a few counts. J is TRBJ2-7 and V is TRBV5-6; no reliable D call. Between the trimmed V and J ends, which lost 4 bases and 5 bases, there was a span of 7 bases. Germline V gene lookup returns CDR1 SGHDT and CDR2 YYEEEE. The CDR3 has 11 amino acids. CDR3 in amino acids: CASSSGDEQYF. DNA of the CDR3: TGTGCCAGCAGCAGTGGAGACGAGCAGTACTTC.

This clonotype has only a few counts. The gene calls are TRBV7-2 and TRBJ2-7, with 7 bases fitting TRBD1. CDR3 length: 16 amino acids. V lost 6 bases and J lost 0; bases outside the gene matches: 11. The germline gives CDR1 SGHTA, CDR2 FQGNSA. The CDR3 sequence is CASSLHAGTASYEQYF. In nucleotides, the CDR3 is TGTGCCAGCAGTCTCCACGCCGGGACAGCCTCCTACGAGCAGTACTTC.

This clonotype was detected ten times or more. The gene calls are TRBV4-3 and TRBJ1-1; 9 bases align to TRBD1. V was pared by 0 bases and J by 10 bases, with 3 bases of the junction left unmatched. Per germline, CDR1 LGHNA and CDR2 YSLEER. This CDR3 spans 13 amino acids. This chain's CDR3 is CASSQDEGQGAFF. CDR3 nucleotides: TGCGCCAGCAGCCAAGACGAGGGACAGGGAGCTTTCTTT.

This clonotype was found many times. The chain links TRBV15 to TRBJ2-7, with 9 bases aligning to TRBD1. The germline V gene encodes CDR1 LNHNV and CDR2 YYDKDF (reference sequence). With V trimmed by 5 bases and J by 7 bases, 12 bases remained unmatched. This CDR3 has 15 residues. The CDR3 protein is CATSRGGTGIKEQYF. The DNA of the CDR3 is TGTGCCACCAGCCGAGGGGGGACAGGGATAAAAGAGCAGTACTTC.

Many counts were recorded for this clonotype. The chain joins TRBV12-3 or TRBV12-4 to TRBJ2-5; 9 nucleotides match TRBD1. The CDR3 has 14 amino acids. V was pared by 1 base and J by 5 bases, with 2 bases of the junction left unmatched. In DNA form, the CDR3 reads TGTGCCAGCAGTTTAGGACAGGGGGTCGAGACCCAGTACTTC. It translates to CASSLGQGVETQYF.

Many counts were recorded for this clonotype. The V and J genes are TRBV27 and TRBJ2-6; D ambiguous. Germline lookup yields CDR1 MNHEY and CDR2 SMNVEV (reference sequence). V was clipped by 0 bases and J by 0 bases, with 6 bases between them. The CDR3 is 16 residues long. This CDR3 reads CASSLSAYSGANVLTF. The CDR3 DNA is TGTGCCAGCAGTTTATCGGCCTACTCTGGGGCCAACGTCCTGACTTTC.

This clonotype was detected ten times or more. The chain is built from TRBV7-9 and TRBJ1-1; D not resolved. Deletions cut 2 bases from V and 2 bases from J, with 9 bases between. The CDR3 sequence is 14 residues long. Germline assignment: CDR1 SEHNR and CDR2 FQNEAQ (reference sequence). The CDR3 loop is CASSLLQDNTEAFF. Here the CDR3 DNA reads TGTGCCAGCAGCTTACTCCAGGACAACACTGAAGCTTTCTTT.

There are a few counts of this clonotype. The chain is built from TRBV5-1 and TRBJ2-5; the D gene is possibly TRBD2 (6 bases). Germline CDR1 is SGHRS and CDR2 is YFSETQ. The V gene lost 0 bases and the J gene lost 0 bases, with 9 bases spanning the gap. The CDR3 is 15 amino acids. The CDR3 loop reads CASSLGGLNQETQYF. DNA for the CDR3: TGCGCCAGCAGCTTGGGCGGACTAAACCAAGAGACCCAGTACTTC.

This clonotype has just a few counts. This chain links TRBV24-1 with TRBJ2-5, with 7 nucleotides matching TRBD2. Germline CDR1 is KGHDR and CDR2 is SFDVKD. This CDR3 region has 15 residues. The ends lost 6 bases at V and 5 bases at J; junction bases unmatched: 11. The CDR3 nucleotides are TGTGCCACCAGTTTCACGGGAAACGGGAGGGAGACCCAGTACTTC. Translating gives CATSFTGNGRETQYF.

This clonotype was observed at least ten times. This CDR3 is CATSSSWNTEAFF. CDR3 bases: TGTGCCACCAGCTCTTCTTGGAACACTGAAGCTTTCTTT. The chain recombines TRBV15 with TRBJ1-1; D is uncertain. The germline gives CDR1 LNHNV, CDR2 YYDKDF (reference sequence). V lost 5 bases and J 1 base, leaving 8 bases between the germline ends. This CDR3 contains 13 residues.

This clonotype showed up many times. The chain carries TRBV12-3 or TRBV12-4 and TRBJ1-1; 7 bases map to TRBD1. The V and J ends lost 5 bases and 4 bases, in that order; junction bases with no gene match: 13. This CDR3 has 16 residues. The CDR3 here is CASSPTSTGTVTEAFF. For the CDR3, the DNA is TGTGCCAGCAGTCCCACCTCGACAGGGACGGTCACTGAAGCTTTCTTT.

The chain has TRBV12-3 or TRBV12-4 and TRBJ1-2; a possible D gene is TRBD1 (5 bases). Trimming shortened V by 6 bases and J by 1 base, and 24 bases separated the two germline ends. This CDR3 has 18 residues. CDR3 protein: CASSPFAGHLNSNYGYTF. The CDR3 coding sequence is TGTGCCAGCAGCCCCTTTGCGGGGCACCTGAATAGTAACTATGGCTACACCTTC.

The chain joins TRBV7-3 to TRBJ2-2, with 14 positions matching TRBD2. Germline assignment: CDR1 SGHTA and CDR2 FQGTGA. V trimming: 4 bases; J trimming: 5 bases; junction bases outside the gene matches: 3. The CDR3 has 16 residues. CDR3 loop: CASSSRTSGRTGELFF. CDR3 in DNA: TGTGCCAGCAGCTCCAGGACTAGCGGGAGGACCGGGGAGCTGTTTTTT.

There are a few counts of this clonotype. V and J are TRBV9 and TRBJ2-5, with 7 bases matching TRBD2. Per the germline V gene, CDR1 is SGDLS and CDR2 is YYNGEE. This CDR3 contains 18 residues. J lost 4 bases, V lost 0 bases, and 15 bases had no gene match. CDR3 loop: CASSVAPSGNRASETQYF. DNA for the CDR3: TGTGCCAGCAGCGTAGCTCCCAGCGGGAACCGAGCGTCAGAGACCCAGTACTTC.

This clonotype showed up just a few times. This sequence joins TRBV5-4 and TRBJ1-1; the D gene is possibly TRBD1 (5 bases). This CDR3 comprises 15 residues. Germline V lookup: CDR1 SGHNT, CDR2 YYREEE (reference sequence). The V gene lost 0 bases and the J gene lost 0 bases, with 9 bases spanning the gap. CDR3 nucleotide sequence: TGTGCCAGCAGCTTGGCCAGGGCCATGAACACTGAAGCTTTCTTT. Its protein is CASSLARAMNTEAFF.

The J gene is TRBJ2-7, the V gene TRBV7-9, with a tentative D call TRBD1 (5 bases). Germline V gene lookup returns CDR1 SEHNR and CDR2 FQNEAQ (reference sequence). The CDR3 sequence is 14 residues long. The V and J ends lost 5 bases and 3 bases respectively, with 14 bases between them. CDR3 residues: CASSPRAPLYEQYF. The CDR3, as DNA: TGTGCCAGCAGCCCCAGGGCCCCTCTCTACGAGCAGTACTTC.